This TCR beta chain was found in a study of OX40 agonist ivuxolimab in advanced cancers. Study-level information: The treatment was a fully human IgG2 OX40 agonist, ivuxolimab.

General study points: More expanded clones were seen, on average, in CD8+ T cells than in CD4+. The work left the antigen specificity of expanded peripheral T cells undetermined. Clonal expansion by week 6 occurred in CD4+ and CD8+ blood T cells (at 0.1 to 3.0 mg/kg).

This table comes from immunoSEQ multiplex PCR, and its TCRdb copy is limited to in-frame clones, with some not included. The profile shows about 32,000 clones, roughly 84% of them singletons. Comment on this clone: Its antigen remains unidentified.

The sequencing used CD4+ or CD8+ T cells sorted from blood, collected in a trial of the OX40 agonist ivuxolimab. The clonotype was recovered from an adult with an advanced solid tumor such as melanoma, head and neck, liver or kidney cancer.

The CDR3 nucleotides are TGTGCCAGCCGAAGTTTCGGGGGAGGGGCCCAGCAGCCCCAGCATTTT. Translation: CASRSFGGGAQQPQHF. This sequence joins TRBV2 and TRBJ1-5; a weak D match, TRBD1 (5 bases). CDR3 length equals 16 residues. Germline CDR1 and CDR2: SNHLY and FYNNEI. The V gene lost 8 bases and the J gene lost 7 bases, with 24 bases spanning the gap. Full variable domain (remainder filled in from reference TRBV2 and TRBJ1-5): EPEVTQTPSHQVTQMGQEVILRCVPISNHLYFYWYRQILGQKVEFLVSFYNNEISEKSEIFDDQFSVERPDGSNFTLKIRSTKLEDSAMYFCASRSFGGGAQQPQHFGDGTRLSIL.